This TCR beta chain comes out of a study of Ad26.COV2.S vaccination and SARS-CoV-2 variants. Assay used: immunoSEQ multiplex PCR; TCRdb lists only in-frame clones, some missing. The table has hundreds of thousands of clones, roughly 89% seen once. This CDR3 has 17 residues. The V gene lost 4 bases and the J gene lost 1 base, with 16 bases spanning the gap. Germline V gives CDR1 KGHSH, CDR2 LQKENI. In the case of this clone: What it recognizes is unknown.

The treatment is: about 20 received Ad26.COV2.S at low or high dose, single or two shots; roughly 5 received placebo; per-sample allocation not given. Specimen acquisition occurred on day 63 following the initial vaccine or placebo injection. Whole-study findings and limits: Analyses of TCR breadth and depth may have underestimated total T cell responses. The study found higher spike-specific TCR breadth in vaccine than placebo recipients.

This TCR was sampled from a person aged 18-65 years who received the Ad26.COV2.S COVID-19 vaccine or a placebo. The chain carries TRBV18 and TRBJ2-2; D gene unclear. The sample here was peripheral blood, taken in a trial of Ad26.COV2.S vaccine versus placebo. CDR3 bases: TGTGCCAGCTCACGGGCGATGATCACAGTGAACACCGGGGAGCTGTTTTTT. Its protein product is CASSRAMITVNTGELFF.